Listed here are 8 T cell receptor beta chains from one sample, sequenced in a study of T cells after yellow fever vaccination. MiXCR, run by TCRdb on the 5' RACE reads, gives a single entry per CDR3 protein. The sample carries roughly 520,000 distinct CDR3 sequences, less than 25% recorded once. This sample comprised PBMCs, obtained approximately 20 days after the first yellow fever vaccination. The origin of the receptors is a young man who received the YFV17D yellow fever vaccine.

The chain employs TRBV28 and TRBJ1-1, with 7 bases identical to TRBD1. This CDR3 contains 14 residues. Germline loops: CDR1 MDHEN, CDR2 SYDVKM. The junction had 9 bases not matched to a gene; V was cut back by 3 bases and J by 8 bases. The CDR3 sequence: CASSLGQPIWEAFF. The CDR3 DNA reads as TGTGCCAGCAGTTTGGGACAGCCAATTTGGGAAGCTTTCTTT.

The DNA of the CDR3 is TGTGCCAGCAGCTTTAGTTCGCTAGCGGGGGAAGAGACCCAGTACTTC. The encoded protein is CASSFSSLAGEETQYF. The chain combines TRBV7-9 with TRBJ2-5, with 10 bases aligning to TRBD2. The V and J ends lost 3 bases and 3 bases, in that order; junction bases with no gene match: 7. Germline CDR1 is SEHNR and CDR2 is FQNEAQ (reference sequence). The CDR3 length is 16 residues.

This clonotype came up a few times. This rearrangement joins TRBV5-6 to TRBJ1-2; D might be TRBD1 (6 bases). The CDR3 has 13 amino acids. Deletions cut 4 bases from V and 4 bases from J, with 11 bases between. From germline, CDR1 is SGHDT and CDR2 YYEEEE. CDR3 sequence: CASSRTAIYGYTF. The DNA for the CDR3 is TGTGCCAGCAGCCGGACAGCAATCTATGGCTACACCTTC.

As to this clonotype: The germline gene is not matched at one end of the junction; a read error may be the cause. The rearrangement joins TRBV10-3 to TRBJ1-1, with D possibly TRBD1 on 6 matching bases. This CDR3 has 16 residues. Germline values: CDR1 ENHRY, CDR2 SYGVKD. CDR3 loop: CDISESARGVGTEAFF. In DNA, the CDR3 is TGTGACATCAGTGAGTCTGCCAGGGGCGTCGGCACTGAAGCTTTCTTT.

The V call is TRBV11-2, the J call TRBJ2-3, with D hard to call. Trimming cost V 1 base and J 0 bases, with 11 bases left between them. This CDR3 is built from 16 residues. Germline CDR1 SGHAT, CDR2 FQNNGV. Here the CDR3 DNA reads TGTGCCAGCAGCTTAGGGTCACAAACTAGCACAGATACGCAGTATTTT. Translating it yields CASSLGSQTSTDTQYF.

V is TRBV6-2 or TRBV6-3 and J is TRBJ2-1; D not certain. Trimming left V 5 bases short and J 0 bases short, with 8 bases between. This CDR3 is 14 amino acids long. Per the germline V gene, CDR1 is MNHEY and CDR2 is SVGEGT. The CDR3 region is CASSPLISYNEQFF. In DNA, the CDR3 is TGTGCCAGCAGTCCTTTAATCTCCTACAATGAGCAGTTCTTC.

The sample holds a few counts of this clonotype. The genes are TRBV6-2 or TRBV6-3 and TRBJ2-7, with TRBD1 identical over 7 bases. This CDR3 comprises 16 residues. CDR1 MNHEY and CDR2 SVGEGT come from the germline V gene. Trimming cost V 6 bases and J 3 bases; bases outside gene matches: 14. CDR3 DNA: TGTGCCAGCAGGGAACCCACCGGGACAGAGGACTACGAGCAGTACTTC. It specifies CASREPTGTEDYEQYF.

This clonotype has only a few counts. The CDR3 nucleotides are TGCAGTGCTAGTCAGCGGATTCGCACTGAAGCTTTCTTT. Residues: CSASQRIRTEAFF. This rearrangement joins TRBV20-1 to TRBJ1-1, with D unclear. V was pared by 3 bases and J by 4 bases, with 12 bases between. The CDR3 consists of 13 residues. Germline assignment: CDR1 DFQATT and CDR2 SNEGSKA (reference sequence).